This passage covers 10 T cell receptor beta chains from one sample sequenced in a study of T cell changes during pregnancy in multiple sclerosis (dated by TCRdb to the late 2010s). Receptor libraries were prepared by the immunoSEQ multiplex PCR assay. As stored in TCRdb, this immuneACCESS dataset retains in-frame rearrangements with V and J assigned. A fraction of the clones does not appear; measured against another copy, unresolved V genes explain less than half of the discrepancy, and the remainder lacks a known reason. The sample table contains about 57,000 clones; only one count was recorded for roughly nine tenths of them. The ten largest clones add up to about 0.4% of the sample. Source: CD4+ T cells from peripheral blood mononuclear cells, taken in the third trimester of pregnancy. The receptors shown here come from a female donor with multiple sclerosis, enrolled in a pregnancy study.

The chain joins TRBV27 to TRBJ2-2; TRBD1 matches at 9 bases. The trim removed 5 bases at V and 5 bases at J, leaving 6 bases unmatched. Germline V gene data show CDR1 as MNHEY and CDR2 as SMNVEV (reference sequence). This CDR3 is 15 amino acids long. For the CDR3, the DNA is TGTGCCAGCAGTCCCAGACAGGGGGGGACCGGGGAGCTGTTTTTT. Amino acid sequence: CASSPRQGGTGELFF.

On this clone: At the DNA level, this CDR3 is encoded by other sequences in the same sample as well. The CDR3 DNA reads TGCGCCAGCAGCTTGGTCAGGGGGTCTGGGGCCAACGTCCTGACTTTC. Translating it yields CASSLVRGSGANVLTF. V and J are TRBV5-1 and TRBJ2-6, with 7 bases identical to TRBD1. CDR1 and CDR2 (germline): SGHRS, YFSETQ. The CDR3 spans 16 residues. V shed 0 bases, J shed 1 base, and the junction held 1 base outside the gene matches.

This rearrangement joins TRBV18 to TRBJ1-2; TRBD1 aligns across 7 bases. CDR1 and CDR2 (germline): KGHSH, LQKENI. The CDR3 has 15 residues. The V gene end was trimmed by 5 bases and the J gene end by 0 bases; junction bases not matched to a gene: 6. In DNA, the CDR3 is TGTGCCAGCTCATTCGGTGGGACAGCTAACTATGGCTACACCTTC. Its translation: CASSFGGTANYGYTF. Drawing the rest from reference TRBV18 and TRBJ1-2, the complete variable domain is NAGVMQNPRHLVRRRGQEARLRCSPMKGHSHVYWYRQLPEEGLKFMVYLQKENIIDESGMPKERFSAEFPKEGPSILRIQQVVRGDSAAYFCASSFGGTANYGYTFGSGTRLTVV.

There are a few counts of this clone. The J gene is TRBJ1-3, the V gene TRBV6-5; D is ambiguous. V gave up 3 bases and J gave up 0 bases, with 12 bases separating them. The CDR3 has 16 amino acids. The V gene's germline CDR1 is MNHEY and CDR2 SVGAGI. CDR3 sequence: CASSYSEAGSGNTIYF. CDR3 nucleotide sequence: TGTGCCAGCAGTTATTCGGAGGCGGGCTCTGGAAACACCATATATTTT.

The CDR3 reads CASSAGTSGRPNYEQYF. The CDR3 region has the DNA TGTGCCAGCAGCGCCGGGACTAGCGGGAGACCGAACTACGAGCAGTACTTC. The rearrangement joins TRBV5-4 to TRBJ2-7; 14 nucleotides agree with TRBD2. The CDR3 runs 17 residues. The germline CDR1 and CDR2 sequences are SGHNT and YYREEE (reference sequence). Trimming at V came to 4 bases and at J to 3 bases, leaving 9 bases not matched to a gene.

The V gene is TRBV5-1, the J gene TRBJ2-5, with D perhaps matching TRBD2 (5 bases). This CDR3 contains 13 residues. V was trimmed by 0 bases and J by 3 bases, leaving 6 bases between them. CDR1 is SGHRS and CDR2 is YFSETQ in the germline V gene. CDR3 sequence reads: CASSLEGEETQYF. Here the CDR3 DNA reads TGCGCCAGCAGCTTGGAGGGAGAAGAGACCCAGTACTTC.

The rearrangement uses TRBV9 and TRBJ2-5; 7 bases fit TRBD2. This CDR3 comprises 14 residues. Germline CDR1 SGDLS, CDR2 YYNGEE. The junction had 7 bases not matched to a gene; V was cut back by 3 bases and J by 5 bases. CDR3 in amino acids: CASSASGGAETQYF. CDR3 bases: TGTGCCAGCAGCGCTAGCGGAGGGGCGGAGACCCAGTACTTC. Variable domain in full (rest from reference TRBV9 and TRBJ2-5): DSGVTQTPKHLITATGQRVTLRCSPRSGDLSVYWYQQSLDQGLQFLIQYYNGEERAKGNILERFSAQQFPDLHSELNLSSLELGDSALYFCASSASGGAETQYFGPGTRLLVL.

The chain has TRBV12-5 and TRBJ2-7; 8 nucleotides align to TRBD1. With V trimmed by 2 bases and J by 2 bases, 8 bases remained unmatched. Germline lookup yields CDR1 LGHNT and CDR2 FRNRAP. This CDR3 is built from 16 residues. CDR3 in DNA: TGTGCTAGTGGTTTGCCGCCGGAGGACAGGGCCTACGAGCAGTACTTC. Protein sequence: CASGLPPEDRAYEQYF.

The chain recombines TRBV30 with TRBJ1-3; no clear D. Trimming took off 6 bases at V and 0 bases at J, with 12 bases between the two ends. The length of the CDR3 is 14 residues. From germline, CDR1 is GTSNPN and CDR2 SVGIG (reference sequence). Here the CDR3 DNA reads TGTGCCTGTGTGAACCTACGCTCTGGAAACACCATATATTTT. Residues: CACVNLRSGNTIYF.

The rearrangement links TRBV6-1 to TRBJ1-5, with 7 bases aligning to TRBD1. J lost 2 bases, V lost 7 bases, and 5 bases had no gene match. This CDR3 has 14 amino acids. Germline CDR1 reads MNHNS; CDR2 reads SASEGT. The CDR3 DNA is TGTGCCAGCACTATCGGGACAGGCAATCAGCCCCAGCATTTT. Amino acids: CASTIGTGNQPQHF.